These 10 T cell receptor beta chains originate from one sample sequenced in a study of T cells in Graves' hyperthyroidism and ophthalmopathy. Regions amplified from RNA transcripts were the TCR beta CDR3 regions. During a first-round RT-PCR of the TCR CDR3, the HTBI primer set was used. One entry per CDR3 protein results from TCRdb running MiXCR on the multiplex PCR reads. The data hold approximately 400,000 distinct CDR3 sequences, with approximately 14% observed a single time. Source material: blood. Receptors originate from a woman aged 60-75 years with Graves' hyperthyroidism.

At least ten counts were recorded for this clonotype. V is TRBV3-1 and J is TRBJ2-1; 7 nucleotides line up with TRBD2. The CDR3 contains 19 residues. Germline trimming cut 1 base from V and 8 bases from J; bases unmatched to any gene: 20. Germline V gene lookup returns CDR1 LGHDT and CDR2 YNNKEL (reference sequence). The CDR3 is CASSQGWREKGSHLDEQFF. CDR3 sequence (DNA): TGTGCCAGCAGCCAAGGTTGGCGGGAGAAAGGATCCCATCTCGATGAGCAGTTCTTC.

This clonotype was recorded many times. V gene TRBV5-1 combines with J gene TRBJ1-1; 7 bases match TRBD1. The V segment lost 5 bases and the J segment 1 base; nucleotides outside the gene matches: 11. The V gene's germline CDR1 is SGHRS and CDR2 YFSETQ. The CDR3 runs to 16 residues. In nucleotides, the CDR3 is TGCGCCAGCAGTTCGGGACAGCTGAATTGGAACACTGAAGCTTTCTTT. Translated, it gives CASSSGQLNWNTEAFF.

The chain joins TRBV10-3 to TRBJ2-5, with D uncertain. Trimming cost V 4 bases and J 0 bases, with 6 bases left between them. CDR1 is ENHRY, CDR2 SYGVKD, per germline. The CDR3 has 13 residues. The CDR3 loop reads CAISAHNQETQYF. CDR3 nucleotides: TGTGCCATCAGTGCCCACAACCAAGAGACCCAGTACTTC.

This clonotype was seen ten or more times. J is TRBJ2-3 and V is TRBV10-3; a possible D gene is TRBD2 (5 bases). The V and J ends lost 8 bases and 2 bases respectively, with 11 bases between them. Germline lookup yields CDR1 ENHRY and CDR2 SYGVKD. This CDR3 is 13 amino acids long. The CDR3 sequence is CAIRLPATDTQYF. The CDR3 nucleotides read TGTGCCATCCGACTACCAGCCACAGATACGCAGTATTTT.

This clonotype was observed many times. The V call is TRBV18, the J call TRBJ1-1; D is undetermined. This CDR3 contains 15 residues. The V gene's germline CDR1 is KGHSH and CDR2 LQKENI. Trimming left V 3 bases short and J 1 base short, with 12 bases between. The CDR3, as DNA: TGTGCCAGCTCACCCCCCCCGGGGAGGAACACTGAAGCTTTCTTT. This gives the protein CASSPPPGRNTEAFF.

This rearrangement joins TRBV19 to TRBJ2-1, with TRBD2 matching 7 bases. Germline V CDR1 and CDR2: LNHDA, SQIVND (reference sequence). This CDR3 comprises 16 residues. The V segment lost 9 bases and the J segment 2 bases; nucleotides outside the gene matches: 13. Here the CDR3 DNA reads TGTGCCAGCCCTAAGGGCACTAGCGCGGCCTACAATGAGCAGTTCTTC. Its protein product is CASPKGTSAAYNEQFF. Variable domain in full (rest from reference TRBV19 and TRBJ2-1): DGGITQSPKYLFRKEGQNVTLSCEQNLNHDAMYWYRQDPGQGLRLIYYSQIVNDFQKGDIAEGYSVSREKKESFPLTVTSAQKNPTAFYLCASPKGTSAAYNEQFFGPGTRLTVL.

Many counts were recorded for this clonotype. The CDR3 DNA follows: TGTGCCAGCAGCCTAGGGTTTGGTGAAGCTTTCTTT. Its translation is CASSLGFGEAFF. The V call is TRBV11-3, the J call TRBJ1-1; no definite D call. The CDR3 covers 12 residues. Germline CDR1 SGHNT, CDR2 YENEEA. V was clipped by 5 bases and J by 7 bases, with 11 bases between them.

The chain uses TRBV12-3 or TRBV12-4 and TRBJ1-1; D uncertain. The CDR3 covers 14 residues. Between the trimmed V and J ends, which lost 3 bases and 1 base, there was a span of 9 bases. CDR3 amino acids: CASSFEVSNTEAFF. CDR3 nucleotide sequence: TGTGCCAGCAGTTTCGAGGTATCGAACACTGAAGCTTTCTTT.

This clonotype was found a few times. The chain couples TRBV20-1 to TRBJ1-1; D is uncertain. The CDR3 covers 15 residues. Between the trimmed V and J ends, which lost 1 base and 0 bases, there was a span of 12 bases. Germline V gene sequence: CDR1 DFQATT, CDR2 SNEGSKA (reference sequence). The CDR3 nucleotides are TGCAGTGCTAGAGTGTTAGGGCCAGTGAACACTGAAGCTTTCTTT. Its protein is CSARVLGPVNTEAFF.

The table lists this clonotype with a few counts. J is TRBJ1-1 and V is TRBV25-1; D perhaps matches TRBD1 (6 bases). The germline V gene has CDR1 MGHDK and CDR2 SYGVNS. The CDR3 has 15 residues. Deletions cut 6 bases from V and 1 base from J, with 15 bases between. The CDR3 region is CASSVQQGRNTEAFF. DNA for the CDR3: TGTGCCAGCAGCGTTCAACAGGGTCGGAACACTGAAGCTTTCTTT.